These T cell receptor beta chains were read from a single sample in a study of T cell responses to AZD1222 COVID-19 vaccine. TCRdb's copy holds only in-frame clones and misses some; the assay was immunoSEQ multiplex PCR. The sample shows roughly 100,000 clones, about 92% of them seen only once. This specimen was peripheral blood, taken 28 days after the second AZD1222 dose. These receptors were obtained from an adult who received the AZD1222 COVID-19 vaccine. Each CDR3 is given with its conserved first and last residue. Fields, in order: D gene, J gene, clone size, V gene, CDR3 DNA, CDR3 protein. The D gene is left open where the match is weak. Expanded clones are given a class, and other clones once, few, many or no size at all.

>TRBD2|TRBJ2-3|.|TRBV6-2/TRBV6-3
TGTGCCAGCAGTTACCCCCCTTGGGGCGGGGGGCGCACAGATACGCAGTATTTT
CASSYPPWGGGRTDTQYF
>TRBD2|TRBJ2-5|.|TRBV25-1
TGTGCCAGCAGTGATTATCCAGCGGGGGGCCAAGAGACCCAGTACTTC
CASSDYPAGGQETQYF
>.|TRBJ2-3|.|TRBV5-1
TGCGCCAGCAGCGGGGGACACAGCACAGATACGCAGTATTTT
CASSGGHSTDTQYF
>TRBD1|TRBJ1-1|once|TRBV30
TGTGCCAGTGCCGGAGTCAAGACAGGGTTGAACACTGAAGCTTTCTTT
CASAGVKTGLNTEAFF
>TRBD2|TRBJ2-1|.|TRBV7-3
TGTGCCAGCAGCGCCCAACTAGCGGGGGGGAACAATGAGCAGTTCTTC
CASSAQLAGGNNEQFF
>.|TRBJ1-5|.|TRBV3-1/TRBV3-2
TGTGCCAGCAGCCAAGATGTGGGGACTCAGCCCCAGCATTTT
CASSQDVGTQPQHF
>.|TRBJ2-3|.|TRBV6-5
TGTGCCAGCAATTCGCATAGCACAGATACGCAGTATTTT
CASNSHSTDTQYF
>.|TRBJ1-2|.|TRBV5-3
TGTGCCAGAAGCTTGGGAAAAATAAGGCCGCCTAACTATGGCTACACCTTC
CARSLGKIRPPNYGYTF
>.|TRBJ1-2|.|TRBV2
TGTGCCAGCCGGACGGACTATGGCTACACCTTC
CASRTDYGYTF
>.|TRBJ1-2|.|TRBV28
TGTGCCAGCAGTTCAAGCACTAACTATGGCTACACCTTC
CASSSSTNYGYTF
>TRBD1|TRBJ1-5|.|TRBV18
TGTGCCAGCTCAATTCGACAGGGGACCCCACCCCAGCATTTT
CASSIRQGTPPQHF
>.|TRBJ2-3|.|TRBV19
TGTGCCAGTACCTCTAGCACAGATACGCAGTATTTT
CASTSSTDTQYF
>TRBD1|TRBJ2-7|.|TRBV6-2/TRBV6-3
TGTGCCAGCAGTTACTCGAAGGCACAGGGGAGCTCCTACGAGCAGTACTTC
CASSYSKAQGSSYEQYF